This T cell receptor beta chain is drawn from a study of blood T cell repertoires in COVID-19. Looking at the study overall: Acute-phase and convalescent COVID-19 samples originated in the United States, Italy and Spain. PBMCs, B-cell-depleted T cells, or T cells were the source of the cDNA or gDNA that made up the material.

Source study methods: Reference gene primer amplification yielded estimated nucleated cell counts. The data were produced by immunoSEQ multiplex PCR, yet TCRdb's version contains in-frame clones alone and is incomplete. V and J calls and clone size are those listed in that table; D and trimming were worked out from the DNA. The repertoire holds tens of thousands of clones, with just under 90% as singletons. CDR3 length equals 17 residues. From germline, CDR1 is GTSNPN and CDR2 SVGIG (reference sequence). After removal of 0 bases from V and 2 bases from J, the junction contained 10 bases not matched to a gene.

The chain carries TRBV30 and TRBJ2-5; 9 bases match TRBD2. The sample was peripheral blood. The receptor's source is a man between 60 and 75 years old with acute or convalescent COVID-19. The CDR3 coding sequence is TGTGCCTGGAGTGTTGGGCTAGCGGGGTTCGGGCAAGAGACCCAGTACTTC. Translating gives CAWSVGLAGFGQETQYF.